These 24 T cell receptor beta chains were sequenced from one sample in a study of Ad26.COV2.S vaccination and SARS-CoV-2 variants. Noted treatment: about 20 received Ad26.COV2.S at low or high dose, single or two shots; about 5 received placebo; per-sample allocation not given. Collection of the samples took place on day 63 after the first injection of vaccine or placebo. Clones were sequenced by immunoSEQ multiplex PCR, and TCRdb holds only the in-frame ones, with some missing. The sample has around 420,000 clones, approximately 90% seen once. The starting material was peripheral blood, obtained in a trial of Ad26.COV2.S vaccine versus placebo. The origin of the receptors is a person between 18 and 65 years old who received the Ad26.COV2.S COVID-19 vaccine or a placebo.

The chain is built from TRBV24-1 and TRBJ2-7; D gene uncertain. Trimming stripped 4 bases from V and 2 bases from J, with 8 bases between. Per the germline V gene, CDR1 is KGHDR and CDR2 is SFDVKD. The CDR3 sequence is 13 residues long. This CDR3 reads CATSDPGTYEQYF. CDR3 nucleotide sequence: TGTGCCACCAGTGACCCCGGCACCTACGAGCAGTACTTC.

This clone was seen just once. The chain joins TRBV6-5 to TRBJ2-3, with D uncertain. Trimming cost V 2 bases and J 2 bases, with 8 bases left between them. There are 14 residues in the CDR3. Germline CDR1 reads MNHEY; CDR2 reads SVGAGI. CDR3 sequence reads: CASSYRRPTDTQYF. CDR3 coding DNA: TGTGCCAGCAGTTACCGGCGACCCACAGATACGCAGTATTTT.

The V gene is TRBV25-1, the J gene TRBJ1-2; 8 bases are shared with TRBD1. This CDR3 is built from 14 residues. The J segment lost 3 bases and the V segment lost 6 bases, leaving 6 bases of the junction unmatched. CDR1 and CDR2 (germline): MGHDK, SYGVNS. Written as DNA, the CDR3 is TGTGCCAGCAGACCTGCAGGGGGCGACTATGGCTACACCTTC. It is translated as CASRPAGGDYGYTF.

This chain uses TRBV10-1 with TRBJ2-3, with TRBD1 matching over 10 bases. CDR3 size: 12 residues. CDR1 and CDR2 (germline): WNHNN, SYGVQD (reference sequence). J lost 9 bases, V lost 5 bases, and 2 bases had no gene match. The CDR3 DNA follows: TGCGCCAGCAGTTCGGGACAGGGGACGCAGTATTTT. Translated, it gives CASSSGQGTQYF.

The chain couples TRBV4-1 to TRBJ1-5, with 8 positions matching TRBD1. Germline V gives CDR1 MGHRA, CDR2 YSYEKL. The junction had 16 bases not matched to a gene; V was cut back by 3 bases and J by 0 bases. CDR3 length: 20 amino acids. CDR3 residues: CASSHAPRGRGPYSNQPQHF. In DNA, the CDR3 is TGCGCCAGCAGCCATGCACCCAGGGGGCGCGGGCCTTATAGCAATCAGCCCCAGCATTTT.

The J gene is TRBJ2-3, the V gene TRBV27; D is tentatively TRBD1 or TRBD2 (5 bases each). Trimming stripped 2 bases from V and 3 bases from J, with 6 bases between. Germline CDR1 is MNHEY and CDR2 is SMNVEV (reference sequence). The CDR3 contains 13 residues. The DNA of the CDR3 is TGTGCCAGCAGTTTAGGGGGAACAGATACGCAGTATTTT. This encodes CASSLGGTDTQYF.

V and J are TRBV20-1 and TRBJ2-7; 7 bases fit TRBD2. The CDR3 extends over 16 amino acids. CDR1 is DFQATT, CDR2 SNEGSKA, per germline (reference sequence). The ends lost 3 bases at V and 2 bases at J; junction bases unmatched: 13. This chain's CDR3 is CSASHPGRGIPYEQYF. Here the CDR3 DNA reads TGCAGTGCTAGTCATCCCGGGCGGGGGATTCCCTACGAGCAGTACTTC.

The rearrangement links TRBV12-3 or TRBV12-4 to TRBJ2-3; D ambiguous. V was pared by 6 bases and J by 4 bases, with 11 bases between. There are 13 residues in the CDR3. The CDR3 protein is CASSLNSADTQYF. DNA of the CDR3: TGTGCCAGCAGCCTCAACAGCGCAGATACGCAGTATTTT.

The V and J genes are TRBV24-1 and TRBJ1-2, with unresolved D. The CDR3 runs 14 residues. Germline CDR1 is KGHDR and CDR2 is SFDVKD. The V end lost 3 bases, the J end lost 4 bases, and 11 bases lay between the germline ends. The CDR3 DNA reads as TGTGCCACCAGTGATCCGGGTAGGGTCTATGGCTACACCTTC. Protein product: CATSDPGRVYGYTF.

This clone appeared once. V usage is TRBV25-1 and J usage is TRBJ1-1; a weak D match, TRBD1 (6 bases). Trimming took off 5 bases at V and 11 bases at J, with 18 bases between the two ends. CDR3 length: 13 amino acids. Germline CDR1 MGHDK, CDR2 SYGVNS. The CDR3 nucleotides are TGTGCCAGCAGTACAGGGACGGCTGCTCGCGCTTTCTTT. It yields the protein CASSTGTAARAFF.

The chain combines TRBV27 with TRBJ2-5; 7 bases fit TRBD2. The CDR3 has 15 amino acids. Germline CDR1 and CDR2: MNHEY and SMNVEV (reference sequence). Losses at the gene ends were 2 bases for V and 5 bases for J; bases not matched to a gene: 8. The CDR3 loop is CASSLDPHGRETQYF. As DNA, the CDR3 is TGTGCCAGCAGTTTAGACCCCCACGGGAGGGAGACCCAGTACTTC.

J is TRBJ2-5 and V is TRBV5-1; D gene ambiguous. V was shortened by 0 bases and J by 4 bases, with 10 bases between the two germline ends. Per germline, CDR1 SGHRS and CDR2 YFSETQ. This CDR3 is 14 amino acids long. The CDR3 nucleotides are TGCGCCAGCAGCTTGGAGGGTTTAGGAGAGACCCAGTACTTC. Translation: CASSLEGLGETQYF. The full variable domain, in which reference TRBV5-1 and TRBJ2-5 provide the parts outside the CDR3, is KAGVTQTPRYLIKTRGQQVTLSCSPISGHRSVSWYQQTPGQGLQFLFEYFSETQRNKGNFPGRFSGRQFSNSRSEMNVSTLELGDSALYLCASSLEGLGETQYFGPGTRLLVL.

This chain connects TRBV19 to TRBJ1-1, with D unresolved. Germline CDR1 reads LNHDA; CDR2 reads SQIVND (reference sequence). The V end lost 0 bases, the J end lost 5 bases, and 13 bases lay between the germline ends. CDR3 length equals 15 residues. DNA of the CDR3: TGTGCCAGTAGTATAGACCTAACGGTGAGGACTGAAGCTTTCTTT. It is translated as CASSIDLTVRTEAFF.

This clone appeared a single time. CDR3 amino acids: CASSPWTGIKLFF. DNA for the CDR3: TGTGCCAGCAGCCCGTGGACAGGAATTAAACTGTTTTTT. The rearrangement joins TRBV7-2 to TRBJ1-4; 7 nucleotides match TRBD1. The junction had 8 bases not matched to a gene; V was cut back by 5 bases and J by 11 bases. This CDR3 has 13 amino acids. CDR1 is SGHTA and CDR2 is FQGNSA in the germline V gene.

The chain links TRBV6-2 or TRBV6-3 to TRBJ1-5, with 8 bases identical to TRBD1. This CDR3 comprises 15 residues. V was clipped by 0 bases and J by 5 bases; unmatched bases: 3. Per germline, CDR1 MNHEY and CDR2 SVGEGT. The CDR3 nucleotides are TGTGCCAGCAGTTACTCTCCAGGGGGCCATCAGCCCCAGCATTTT. It yields the protein CASSYSPGGHQPQHF.

As DNA, the CDR3 is TGTGCCAGCACCCAAGAGACCCAGTACTTC. This codes for CASTQETQYF. The gene calls are TRBV27 and TRBJ2-5; no definite D call. Germline CDR1 and CDR2: MNHEY and SMNVEV (reference sequence). The CDR3 loop spans 10 amino acids. Trimming cost V 7 bases and J 1 base, with 1 base left between them.

V gene TRBV11-3 combines with J gene TRBJ2-2; unclear D gene. From germline, CDR1 is SGHNT and CDR2 YENEEA. This CDR3 has 15 residues. Trimming removed 0 bases from V and 2 bases from J, with 7 bases in between. Written as DNA, the CDR3 is TGTGCCAGCAGCTTAGAGGGAACCAACACCGGGGAGCTGTTTTTT. Its protein product is CASSLEGTNTGELFF.

The chain employs TRBV10-3 and TRBJ2-4, with a tentative D call TRBD1 (6 bases). Per the germline V gene, CDR1 is ENHRY and CDR2 is SYGVKD. This CDR3 contains 18 residues. V lost 0 bases, J lost 0 bases, and 15 bases lay in between. CDR3 in amino acids: CAISESATGNRAKNIQYF. DNA of the CDR3: TGTGCCATCAGTGAGTCGGCAACAGGGAATCGAGCCAAAAACATTCAGTACTTC.

This clone was counted a single time. This sample also contains other DNA sequences that code for the same CDR3. This sequence joins TRBV9 and TRBJ2-7; TRBD2 is a possible D gene (5 bases). The CDR3 is made up of 14 amino acids. Germline lookup yields CDR1 SGDLS and CDR2 YYNGEE. V was pared by 0 bases and J by 2 bases, with 9 bases between. The CDR3 spells CASSVGGGPYEQYF. The CDR3 DNA sequence: TGTGCCAGCAGCGTAGGAGGAGGACCCTACGAGCAGTACTTC.

This chain joins TRBV4-2 and TRBJ2-5, with 11 bases matching TRBD2. This CDR3 comprises 17 residues. Germline V gene lookup returns CDR1 LGHNA and CDR2 YNFKEQ. V trimming: 0 bases; J trimming: 5 bases; junction bases outside the gene matches: 8. The CDR3 DNA is TGTGCCAGCAGCCAAGATCCGGTAGCGGGGGGGCAGGAGACCCAGTACTTC. Residues: CASSQDPVAGGQETQYF.

V gene TRBV5-1 combines with J gene TRBJ2-3; D gene ambiguous. This CDR3 spans 15 amino acids. CDR1 is SGHRS and CDR2 is YFSETQ in the germline V gene. Trimming took off 1 base at V and 2 bases at J, with 11 bases between the two ends. This CDR3 reads CASSLSSQATDTQYF. The CDR3 nucleotides are TGCGCCAGCAGCTTGAGTAGCCAGGCCACAGATACGCAGTATTTT.

The V gene is TRBV5-5, the J gene TRBJ2-1, with D unclear. The V gene's germline CDR1 is SGHKS and CDR2 YYEKEE (reference sequence). The CDR3 length is 15 residues. Trimming left V 4 bases short and J 9 bases short, with 20 bases between. CDR3 DNA sequence: TGTGCCAGCAGCCCCCCGGGCTTCCCGACCGGTGAGCAGTTCTTC. Translated: CASSPPGFPTGEQFF. Complete variable domain (other parts from reference TRBV5-5 and TRBJ2-1): DAGVTQSPTHLIKTRGQQVTLRCSPISGHKSVSWYQQVLGQGPQFIFQYYEKEERGRGNFPDRFSARQFPNYSSELNVNALLLGDSALYLCASSPPGFPTGEQFFGPGTRLTVL.

The V gene is TRBV18, the J gene TRBJ2-1; D perhaps matches TRBD2 (5 bases). There are 12 residues in the CDR3. V shed 3 bases and J shed 9 bases, with 9 bases lying between them. Germline V gene lookup returns CDR1 KGHSH and CDR2 LQKENI. CDR3 region: CASSPGEGEQFF. In DNA form, the CDR3 reads TGTGCCAGCTCACCGGGCGAGGGTGAGCAGTTCTTC.

This clone was observed a single time. The chain combines TRBV4-2 with TRBJ1-5; possible D gene TRBD1, 6 bases. The CDR3 has 18 residues. Per germline, CDR1 LGHNA and CDR2 YNFKEQ. V shed 2 bases and J shed 2 bases, with 19 bases lying between them. The CDR3 region is CASSQTAQGSFGNQPQHF. The CDR3 DNA reads as TGTGCCAGCAGCCAAACAGCACAGGGCTCCTTCGGCAATCAGCCCCAGCATTTT.